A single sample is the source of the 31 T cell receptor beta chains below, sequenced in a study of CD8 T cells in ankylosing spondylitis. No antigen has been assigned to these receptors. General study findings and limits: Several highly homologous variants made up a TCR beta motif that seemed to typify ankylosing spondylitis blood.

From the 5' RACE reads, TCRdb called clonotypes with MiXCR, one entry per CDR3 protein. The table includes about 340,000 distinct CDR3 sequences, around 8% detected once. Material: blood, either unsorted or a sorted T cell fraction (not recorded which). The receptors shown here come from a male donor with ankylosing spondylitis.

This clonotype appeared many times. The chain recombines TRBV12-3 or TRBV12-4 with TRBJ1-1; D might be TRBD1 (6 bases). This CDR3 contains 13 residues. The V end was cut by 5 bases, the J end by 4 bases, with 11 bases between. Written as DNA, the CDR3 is TGTGCCAGCAGTACTTACAGGGTCACTGAAGCTTTCTTT. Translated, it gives CASSTYRVTEAFF.

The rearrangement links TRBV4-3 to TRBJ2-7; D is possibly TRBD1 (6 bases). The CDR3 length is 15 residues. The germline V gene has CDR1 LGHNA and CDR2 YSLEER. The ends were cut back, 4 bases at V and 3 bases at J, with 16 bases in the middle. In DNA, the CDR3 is TGCGCCAGCAGCCCCGAGACAGGAGCGTTCTACGAGCAGTACTTC. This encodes CASSPETGAFYEQYF.

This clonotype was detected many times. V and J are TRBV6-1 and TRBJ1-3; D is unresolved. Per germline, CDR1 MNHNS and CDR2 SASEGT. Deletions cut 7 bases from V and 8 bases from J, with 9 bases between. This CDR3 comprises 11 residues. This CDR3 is CASTTGHTIYF. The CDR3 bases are TGTGCCAGCACTACCGGCCACACCATATATTTT.

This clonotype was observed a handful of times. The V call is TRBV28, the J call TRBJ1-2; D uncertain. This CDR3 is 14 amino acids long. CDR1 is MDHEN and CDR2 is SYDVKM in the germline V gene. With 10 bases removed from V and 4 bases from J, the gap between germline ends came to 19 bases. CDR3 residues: CATQPGVKIYGYTF. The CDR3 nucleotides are TGTGCCACCCAACCGGGCGTTAAGATCTATGGCTACACCTTC.

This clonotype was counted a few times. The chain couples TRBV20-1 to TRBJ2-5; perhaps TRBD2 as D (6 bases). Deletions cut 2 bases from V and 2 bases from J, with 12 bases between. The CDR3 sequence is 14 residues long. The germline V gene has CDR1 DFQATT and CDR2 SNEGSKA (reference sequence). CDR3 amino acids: CSARPVGLQETQYF. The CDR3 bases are TGCAGTGCTAGACCCGTAGGACTACAAGAGACCCAGTACTTC.

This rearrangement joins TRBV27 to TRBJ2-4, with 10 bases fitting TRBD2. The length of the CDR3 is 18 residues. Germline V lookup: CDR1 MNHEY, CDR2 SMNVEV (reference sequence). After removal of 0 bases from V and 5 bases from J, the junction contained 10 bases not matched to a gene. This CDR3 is CASSLSIPAGGPQNIQYF. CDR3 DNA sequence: TGTGCCAGCAGTTTATCGATTCCAGCGGGAGGGCCTCAAAACATTCAGTACTTC.

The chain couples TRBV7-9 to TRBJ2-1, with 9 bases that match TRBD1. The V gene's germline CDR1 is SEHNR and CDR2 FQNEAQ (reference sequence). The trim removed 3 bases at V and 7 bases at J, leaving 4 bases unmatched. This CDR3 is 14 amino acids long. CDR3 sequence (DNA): TGTGCCAGCAGCTTTTACAGGGGGCGGAATGAGCAGTTCTTC. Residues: CASSFYRGRNEQFF.

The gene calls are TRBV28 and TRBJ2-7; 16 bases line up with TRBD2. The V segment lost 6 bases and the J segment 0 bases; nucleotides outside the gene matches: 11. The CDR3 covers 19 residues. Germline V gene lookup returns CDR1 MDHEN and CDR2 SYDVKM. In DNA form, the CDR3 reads TGTGCCAGCAGCCCGGGACTAGCGGGAGGGCCCATTTACTCCTACGAGCAGTACTTC. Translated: CASSPGLAGGPIYSYEQYF.

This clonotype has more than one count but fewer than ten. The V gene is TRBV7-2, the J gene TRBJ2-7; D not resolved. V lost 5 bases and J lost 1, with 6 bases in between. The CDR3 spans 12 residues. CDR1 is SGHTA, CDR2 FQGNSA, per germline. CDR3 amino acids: CASSVLSYEQYF. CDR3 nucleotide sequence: TGTGCCAGCAGCGTCCTATCCTACGAGCAGTACTTC.

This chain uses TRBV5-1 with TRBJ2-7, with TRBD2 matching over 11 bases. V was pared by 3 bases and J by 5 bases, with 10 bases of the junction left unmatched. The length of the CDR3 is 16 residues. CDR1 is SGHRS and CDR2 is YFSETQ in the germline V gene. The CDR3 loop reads CASSYGELAGVHEQYF. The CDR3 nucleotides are TGCGCCAGCAGCTACGGTGAACTAGCGGGAGTCCACGAGCAGTACTTC. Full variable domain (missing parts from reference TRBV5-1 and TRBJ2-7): KAGVTQTPRYLIKTRGQQVTLSCSPISGHRSVSWYQQTPGQGLQFLFEYFSETQRNKGNFPGRFSGRQFSNSRSEMNVSTLELGDSALYLCASSYGELAGVHEQYFGPGTRLTVT.

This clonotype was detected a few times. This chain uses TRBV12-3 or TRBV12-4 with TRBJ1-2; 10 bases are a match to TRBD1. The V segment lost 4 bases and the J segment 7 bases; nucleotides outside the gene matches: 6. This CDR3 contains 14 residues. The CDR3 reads CASSSTGGKSGYTF. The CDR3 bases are TGTGCCAGCAGTTCGACAGGGGGCAAAAGTGGCTACACCTTC.

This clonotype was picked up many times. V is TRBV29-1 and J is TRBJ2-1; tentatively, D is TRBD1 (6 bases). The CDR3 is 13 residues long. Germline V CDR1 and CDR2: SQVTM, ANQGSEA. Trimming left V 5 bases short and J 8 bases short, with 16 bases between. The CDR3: CSVQQGSGDEQFF. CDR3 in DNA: TGCAGCGTTCAGCAGGGGTCCGGCGATGAGCAGTTCTTC.

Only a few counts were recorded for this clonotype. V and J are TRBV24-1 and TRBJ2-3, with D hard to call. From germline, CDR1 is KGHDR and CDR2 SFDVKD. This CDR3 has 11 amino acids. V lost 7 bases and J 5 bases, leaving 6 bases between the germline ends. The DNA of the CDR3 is TGTGCCACCAGAGGGATAGATACGCAGTATTTT. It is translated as CATRGIDTQYF.

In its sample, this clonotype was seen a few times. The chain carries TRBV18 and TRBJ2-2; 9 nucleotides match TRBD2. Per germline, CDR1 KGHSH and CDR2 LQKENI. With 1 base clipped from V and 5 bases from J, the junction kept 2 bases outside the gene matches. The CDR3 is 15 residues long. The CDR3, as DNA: TGTGCCAGCTCACCACAGCTAGCGGGAACCGGGGAGCTGTTTTTT. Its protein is CASSPQLAGTGELFF.

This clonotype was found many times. CDR3 region: CSALLQGAGELFF. CDR3 coding DNA: TGCAGCGCTCTCCTACAGGGGGCCGGGGAGCTGTTTTTT. This sequence joins TRBV29-1 and TRBJ2-2, with TRBD1 identical over 8 bases. V lost 7 bases to trimming and J lost 6 bases; unmatched junction nucleotides: 7. This CDR3 comprises 13 residues. Germline V gene sequence: CDR1 SQVTM, CDR2 ANQGSEA.

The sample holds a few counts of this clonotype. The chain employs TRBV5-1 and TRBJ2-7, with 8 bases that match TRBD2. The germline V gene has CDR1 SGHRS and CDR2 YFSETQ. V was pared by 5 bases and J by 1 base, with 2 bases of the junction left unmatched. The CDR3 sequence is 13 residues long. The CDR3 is CASRRGGSYEQYF. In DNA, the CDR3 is TGCGCCAGCAGACGGGGGGGGTCCTACGAGCAGTACTTC.

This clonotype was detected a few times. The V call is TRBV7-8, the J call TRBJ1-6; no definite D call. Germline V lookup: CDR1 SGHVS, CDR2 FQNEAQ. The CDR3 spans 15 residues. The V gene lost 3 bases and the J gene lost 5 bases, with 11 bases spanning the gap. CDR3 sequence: CASSFSASHNSPLHF. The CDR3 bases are TGTGCCAGCAGCTTTTCCGCCTCGCATAATTCACCCCTCCACTTT.

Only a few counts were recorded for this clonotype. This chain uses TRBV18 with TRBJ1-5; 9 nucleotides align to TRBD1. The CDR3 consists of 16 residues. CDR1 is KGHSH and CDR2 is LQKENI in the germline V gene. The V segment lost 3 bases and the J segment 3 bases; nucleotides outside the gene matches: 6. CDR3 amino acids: CASSPYRDRVNQPQHF. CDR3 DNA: TGTGCCAGCTCACCTTACCGGGACAGGGTCAATCAGCCCCAGCATTTT. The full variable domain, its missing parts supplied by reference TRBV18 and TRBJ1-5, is NAGVMQNPRHLVRRRGQEARLRCSPMKGHSHVYWYRQLPEEGLKFMVYLQKENIIDESGMPKERFSAEFPKEGPSILRIQQVVRGDSAAYFCASSPYRDRVNQPQHFGDGTRLSIL.

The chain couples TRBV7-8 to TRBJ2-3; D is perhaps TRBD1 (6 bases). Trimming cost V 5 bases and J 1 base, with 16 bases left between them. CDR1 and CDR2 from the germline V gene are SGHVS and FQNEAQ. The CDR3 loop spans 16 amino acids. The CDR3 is CASSTRGTGGTDTQYF. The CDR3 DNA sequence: TGTGCCAGCAGCACAAGGGGGACGGGTGGCACAGATACGCAGTATTTT. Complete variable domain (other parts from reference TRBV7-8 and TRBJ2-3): GAGVSQSPRYKVAKRGQDVALRCDPISGHVSLFWYQQALGQGPEFLTYFQNEAQLDKSGLPSDRFFAERPEGSVSTLKIQRTQQEDSAVYLCASSTRGTGGTDTQYFGPGTRLTVL.

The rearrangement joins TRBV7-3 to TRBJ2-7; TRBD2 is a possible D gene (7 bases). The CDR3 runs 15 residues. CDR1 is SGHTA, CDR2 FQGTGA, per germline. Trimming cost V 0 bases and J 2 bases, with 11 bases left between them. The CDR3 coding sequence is TGTGCCAGCAGCTTAACGGCGGGGGCCCCCTACGAGCAGTACTTC. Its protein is CASSLTAGAPYEQYF.

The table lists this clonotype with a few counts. In DNA form, the CDR3 reads TGTGCCAGCAGCTCCGTGGCGGGAGAAGCAGATACGCAGTATTTT. It is translated as CASSSVAGEADTQYF. V gene TRBV7-2 combines with J gene TRBJ2-3; 7 positions match TRBD2. Germline values: CDR1 SGHTA, CDR2 FQGNSA. V dropped 4 bases and J dropped 4; count of bases not matched to a gene: 8. The CDR3 loop spans 15 amino acids. Full variable domain (remainder filled in from reference TRBV7-2 and TRBJ2-3): GAGVSQSPSNKVTEKGKDVELRCDPISGHTALYWYRQSLGQGLEFLIYFQGNSAPDKSGLPSDRFSAERTGGSVSTLTIQRTQQEDSAVYLCASSSVAGEADTQYFGPGTRLTVL.

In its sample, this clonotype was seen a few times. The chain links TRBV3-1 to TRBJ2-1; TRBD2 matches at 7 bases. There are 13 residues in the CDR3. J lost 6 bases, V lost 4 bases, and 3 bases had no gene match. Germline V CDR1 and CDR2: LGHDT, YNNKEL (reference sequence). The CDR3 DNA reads TGTGCCAGCAGCCGGACTAGTCGCAATGAGCAGTTCTTC. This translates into CASSRTSRNEQFF.

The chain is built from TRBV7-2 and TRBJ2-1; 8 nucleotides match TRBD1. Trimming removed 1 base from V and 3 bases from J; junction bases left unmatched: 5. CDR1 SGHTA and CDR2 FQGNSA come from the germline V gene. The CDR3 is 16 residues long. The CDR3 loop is CASSLVNRGIYNEQFF. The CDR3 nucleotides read TGTGCCAGCAGCTTAGTGAACAGGGGGATCTACAATGAGCAGTTCTTC.

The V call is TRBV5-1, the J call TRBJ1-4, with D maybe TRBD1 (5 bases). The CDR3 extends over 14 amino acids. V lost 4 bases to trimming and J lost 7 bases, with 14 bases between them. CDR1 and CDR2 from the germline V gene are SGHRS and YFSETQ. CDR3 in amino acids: CASSGDSGGEKLFF. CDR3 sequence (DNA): TGCGCCAGCAGCGGCGACAGTGGAGGTGAAAAACTGTTTTTT.

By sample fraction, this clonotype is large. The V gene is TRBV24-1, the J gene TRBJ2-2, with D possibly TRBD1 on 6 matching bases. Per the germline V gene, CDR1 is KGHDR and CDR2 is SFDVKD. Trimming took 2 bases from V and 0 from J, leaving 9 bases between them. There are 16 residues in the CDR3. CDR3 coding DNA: TGTGCCACCAGTGATTATGAGGGGGCGAACACCGGGGAGCTGTTTTTT. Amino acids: CATSDYEGANTGELFF.

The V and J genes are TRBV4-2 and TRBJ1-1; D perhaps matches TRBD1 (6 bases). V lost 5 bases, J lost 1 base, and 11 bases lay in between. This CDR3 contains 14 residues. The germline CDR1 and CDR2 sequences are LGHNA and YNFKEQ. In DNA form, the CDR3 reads TGTGCCAGCAGCGCCCGGACAGAGAACACTGAAGCTTTCTTT. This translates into CASSARTENTEAFF.

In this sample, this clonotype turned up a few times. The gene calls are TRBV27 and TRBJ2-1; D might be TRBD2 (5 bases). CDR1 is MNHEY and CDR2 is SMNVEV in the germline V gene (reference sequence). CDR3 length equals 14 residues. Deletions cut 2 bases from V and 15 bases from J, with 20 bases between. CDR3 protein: CASSLKEAFFPAFF. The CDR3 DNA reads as TGTGCCAGCAGTTTAAAGGAGGCTTTCTTCCCTGCGTTCTTC.

CDR3 amino acids: CSALPRGNSYEQYF. Here the CDR3 DNA reads TGCAGTGCACTACCGCGGGGAAACTCCTACGAGCAGTACTTC. V and J are TRBV20-1 and TRBJ2-7; weak D call: TRBD2 (6 bases). Trimming removed 6 bases at V and 0 bases at J, with 15 bases between. Germline CDR1 and CDR2: DFQATT and SNEGSKA (reference sequence). The CDR3 length is 14 residues.

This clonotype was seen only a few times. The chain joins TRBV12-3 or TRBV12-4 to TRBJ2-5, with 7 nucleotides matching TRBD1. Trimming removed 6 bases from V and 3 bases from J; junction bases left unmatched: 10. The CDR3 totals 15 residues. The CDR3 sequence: CASSPRGTEKETQYF. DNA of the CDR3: TGTGCCAGCAGCCCTAGGGGGACAGAGAAAGAGACCCAGTACTTC.

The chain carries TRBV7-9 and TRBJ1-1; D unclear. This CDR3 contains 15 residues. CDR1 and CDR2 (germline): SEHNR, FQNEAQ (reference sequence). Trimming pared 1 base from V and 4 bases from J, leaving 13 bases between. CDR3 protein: CASSLVPRSATEAFF. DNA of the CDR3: TGTGCCAGCAGCTTAGTACCCAGGTCTGCCACTGAAGCTTTCTTT.

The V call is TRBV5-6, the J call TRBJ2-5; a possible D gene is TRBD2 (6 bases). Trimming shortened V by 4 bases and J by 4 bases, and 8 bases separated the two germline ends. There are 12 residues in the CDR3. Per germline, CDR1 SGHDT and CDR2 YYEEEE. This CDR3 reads CASSRDSETQYF. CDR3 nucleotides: TGTGCCAGCAGCAGGGACTCAGAGACCCAGTACTTC.